This T cell receptor beta chain was sequenced during a study of T cells in localized non-small cell lung cancer. Notes on the study in general: Uninvolved adjacent lung showed peak T cell clonality, exceeding tumor. As only one tumor region underwent sequencing, heterogeneity remains possible. Appearing in adjacent lung were a median about 50 of the top 100 tumor clones. Greater blood T cell density accompanied longer overall survival.

Points on this clone: Its specificity is unknown.

The V gene's germline CDR1 is SEHNR and CDR2 FQNEAQ (reference sequence). V was clipped by 0 bases and J by 6 bases; unmatched bases: 8. The CDR3 consists of 16 residues. Libraries were prepared by immunoSEQ multiplex PCR; TCRdb keeps only in-frame clonotypes and omits some of them. The profile shows around 91,000 clones, 87% of them singletons. The chain couples TRBV7-9 to TRBJ2-1, with 7 bases that match TRBD1. The material was peripheral blood, obtained before any cancer treatment. The TCR comes from a man aged 35-69 years with stage I squamous cell lung carcinoma. CDR3 sequence (DNA): TGTGCCAGCAGCTTAGCCCCCGGGACAGTCGGCAATGAGCAGTTCTTC. Its protein is CASSLAPGTVGNEQFF.